Listed below are T cell receptor beta chains from one sample, sequenced in a study of monozygotic twins with inflammatory bowel disease. For each CDR3 protein, TCRdb gives one entry from its re-call of the 5' RACE reads, without DNA. The listing records about 450,000 distinct CDR3 sequences. Source material: blood. The receptors stem from a human donor with ulcerative colitis or Crohn's disease, or a healthy co-twin of an affected twin (not recorded which). CDR3s include the opening cysteine and the closing phenylalanine or tryptophan.

length	J	V	CDR3
13	TRBJ1-5	TRBV7-2	CASRLAGNQPQHF
14	TRBJ2-7	TRBV6-6	CASKGLKGSYEQYF
11	TRBJ2-2	TRBV29-1	CSVQDTGELFF
14	TRBJ2-3	TRBV7-2	CASSFMTSTDTQYF
15	TRBJ2-3	TRBV3-1	CASSQGTSGGHTQYF
19	TRBJ2-3	TRBV20-1	CSEHLLRDSGRHSTDTQYF
14	TRBJ2-2	TRBV10-3	CAISESRQAGELFF
16	TRBJ2-5	TRBV7-2	CASSLRSGAPGETQYF
16	TRBJ2-3	TRBV6-5	CASSSPGAGGSDTQYF
16	TRBJ1-5	TRBV7-2	CASSLYAKGVNQPQHF
14	TRBJ2-1	TRBV7-8	CASSSTFGPNEQFF
17	TRBJ2-3	TRBV15	CATSSGRGGGSTDTQYF
17	TRBJ2-1	TRBV4-3	CASSQVPLAGGDNEQFF
16	TRBJ2-1	TRBV7-3	CASSLLGGLAYNEQFF
19	TRBJ1-1	TRBV12-3/TRBV12-4	CASTPGAGMYPKTGTEAFF
18	TRBJ2-3	TRBV2	CASSHRGLSGAHTDTQYF
15	TRBJ2-1	TRBV9	CASSVATGGGNEQFF
13	TRBJ1-2	TRBV11-2	CASSLQRGFGYTF
14	TRBJ2-7	TRBV6-2/TRBV6-3	CASIDRVSIYEQYF
16	TRBJ2-2	TRBV7-3	CASSLRVAANTGELFF
14	TRBJ2-2	TRBV28	CASSFGEYTGELFF
13	TRBJ1-2	TRBV7-3	CASSPGMSYGYTF
13	TRBJ1-1	TRBV20-1	CSARTGTNTEAFF
15	TRBJ2-1	TRBV28	CATRTGSTSYNEQFF
19	TRBJ2-6	TRBV19	CASSIDSGLPGSGANVLTF
14	TRBJ2-7	TRBV28	CASSLRGPFYEQYF
18	TRBJ2-2	TRBV7-3	CASSRTSGGNWNTGELFF
13	TRBJ2-7	TRBV2	CAILNRATYEQYF
15	TRBJ1-5	TRBV5-5	CASSLSGAFNQPQHF
15	TRBJ1-4	TRBV7-2	CASSFRGREGEKLFF
19	TRBJ2-2	TRBV6-5	CASSYGRPLAGDRVGELFF
12	TRBJ1-2	TRBV10-3	CAITPGQGGYTF
15	TRBJ2-4	TRBV27	CASSVNRDGKNIQYF
12	TRBJ2-7	TRBV25-1	CASSETGYEQYF
12	TRBJ2-1	TRBV24-1	CATGRFSSEQFF
14	TRBJ2-5	TRBV7-2	CASGPAGDEETQYF
13	TRBJ2-5	TRBV4-2	CASSPQSSETQYF
15	TRBJ2-5	TRBV20-1	CSASKPGAGQETQYF
14	TRBJ2-7	TRBV5-1	CASSLRTSTYEQYF
16	TRBJ1-4	TRBV7-2	CASSFGRSATNEKLFF
14	TRBJ1-2	TRBV20-1	CSAAPQDRGYGYTF
17	TRBJ2-1	TRBV7-6	CASSLVSGHFTYNEQFF